Here is one T cell receptor beta chain with its context. The sample comes from a study of blood T cell repertoires in COVID-19. With 9 bases clipped from V and 9 bases from J, the junction kept 5 bases outside the gene matches. This CDR3 has 13 amino acids. Germline V gene sequence: CDR1 WNHNN, CDR2 SYGVQD (reference sequence). Recruits, aged about 18 to 95 years, lived in 25 or so US areas. Assay used: immunoSEQ multiplex PCR; TCRdb lists only in-frame clones, some missing. The table includes approximately 170,000 clones, around 84% detected once. Sequencing was performed on PBMCs or T cells enriched from blood (not recorded which). The clonotype originates from a woman aged 50 to 60 who had recovered from COVID-19. The rearrangement links TRBV10-1 to TRBJ1-6; TRBD1 aligns across 10 bases. The CDR3 region is CARRQGAGSPLHF. The CDR3 nucleotides are TGCGCCAGGAGACAGGGGGCCGGTTCACCCCTCCACTTT.